This T cell receptor beta chain was found in a study of brain T cells in children with intractable seizures. TCRdb's copy holds only in-frame clones and misses some; the assay was immunoSEQ multiplex PCR. The sample contains roughly 110,000 clones, 90% to 95% of which appear only once. The germline gives CDR1 MNHEY, CDR2 SVGEGT. The CDR3 covers 15 residues. J was trimmed by 3 bases and V by 2 bases; bases with no gene match: 5. The sequence was obtained from a boy in the first two years of life with hemimegalencephaly and intractable seizures. Source: peripheral blood, taken at surgery. V usage is TRBV6-2 or TRBV6-3 and J usage is TRBJ2-7, with 9 positions matching TRBD1. CDR3: CASSYRRDRDYEQYF. CDR3 nucleotide sequence: TGTGCCAGCAGTTACCGACGGGACAGGGACTACGAGCAGTACTTC.